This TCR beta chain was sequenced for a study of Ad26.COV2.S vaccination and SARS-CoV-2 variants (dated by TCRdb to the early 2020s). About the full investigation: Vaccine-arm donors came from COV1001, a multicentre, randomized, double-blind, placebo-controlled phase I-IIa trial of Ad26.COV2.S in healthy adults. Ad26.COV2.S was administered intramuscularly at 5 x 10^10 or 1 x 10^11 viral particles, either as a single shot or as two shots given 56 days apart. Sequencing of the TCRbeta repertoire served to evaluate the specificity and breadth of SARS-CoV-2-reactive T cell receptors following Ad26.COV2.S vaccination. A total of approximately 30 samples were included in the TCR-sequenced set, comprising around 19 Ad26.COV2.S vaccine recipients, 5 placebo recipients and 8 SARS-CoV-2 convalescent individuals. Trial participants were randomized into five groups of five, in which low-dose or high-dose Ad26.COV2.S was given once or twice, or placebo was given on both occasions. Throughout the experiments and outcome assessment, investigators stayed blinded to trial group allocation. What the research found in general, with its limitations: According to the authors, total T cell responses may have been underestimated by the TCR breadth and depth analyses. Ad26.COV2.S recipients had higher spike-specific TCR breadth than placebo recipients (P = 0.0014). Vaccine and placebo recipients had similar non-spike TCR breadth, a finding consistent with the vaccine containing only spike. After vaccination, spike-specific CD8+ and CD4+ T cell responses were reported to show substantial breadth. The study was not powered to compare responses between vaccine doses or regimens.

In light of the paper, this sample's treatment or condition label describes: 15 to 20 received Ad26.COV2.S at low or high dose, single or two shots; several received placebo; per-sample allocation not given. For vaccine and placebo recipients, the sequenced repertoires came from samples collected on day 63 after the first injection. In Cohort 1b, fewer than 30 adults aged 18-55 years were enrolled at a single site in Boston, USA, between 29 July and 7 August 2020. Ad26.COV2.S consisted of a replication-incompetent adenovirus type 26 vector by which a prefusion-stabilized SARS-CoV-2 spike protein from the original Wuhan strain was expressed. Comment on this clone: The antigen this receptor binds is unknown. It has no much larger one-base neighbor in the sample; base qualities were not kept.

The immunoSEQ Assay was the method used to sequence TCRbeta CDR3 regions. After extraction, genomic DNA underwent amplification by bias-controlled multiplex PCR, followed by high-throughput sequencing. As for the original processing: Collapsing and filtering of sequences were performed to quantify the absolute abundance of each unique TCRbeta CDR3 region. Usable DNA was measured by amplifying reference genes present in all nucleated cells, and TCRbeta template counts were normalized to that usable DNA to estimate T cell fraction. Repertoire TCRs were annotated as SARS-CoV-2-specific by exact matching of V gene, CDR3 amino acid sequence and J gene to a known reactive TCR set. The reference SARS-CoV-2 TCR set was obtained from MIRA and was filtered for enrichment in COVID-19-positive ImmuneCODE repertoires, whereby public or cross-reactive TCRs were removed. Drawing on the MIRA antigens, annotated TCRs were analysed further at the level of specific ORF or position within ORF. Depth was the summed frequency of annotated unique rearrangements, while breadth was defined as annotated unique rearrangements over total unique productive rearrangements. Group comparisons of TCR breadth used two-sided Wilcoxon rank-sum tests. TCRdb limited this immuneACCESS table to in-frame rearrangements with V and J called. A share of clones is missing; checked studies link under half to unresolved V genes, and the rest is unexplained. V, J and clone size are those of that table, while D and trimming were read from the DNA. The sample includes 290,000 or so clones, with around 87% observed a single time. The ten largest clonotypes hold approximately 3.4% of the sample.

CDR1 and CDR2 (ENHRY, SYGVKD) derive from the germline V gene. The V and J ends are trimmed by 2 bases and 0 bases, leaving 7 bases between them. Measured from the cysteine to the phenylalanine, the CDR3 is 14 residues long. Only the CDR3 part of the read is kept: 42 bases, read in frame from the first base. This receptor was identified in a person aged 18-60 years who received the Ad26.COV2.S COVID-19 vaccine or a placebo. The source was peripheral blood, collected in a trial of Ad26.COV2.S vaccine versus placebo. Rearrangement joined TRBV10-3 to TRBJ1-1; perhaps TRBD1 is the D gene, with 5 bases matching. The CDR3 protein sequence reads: CAISEGGVNTEAFF. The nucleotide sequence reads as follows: TGTGCCATCAGTGAGGGGGGGGTGAACACTGAAGCTTTCTTT.